This T cell receptor (beta chain) was retrieved from a study of somatic mutations in cytotoxic T cells in rheumatoid arthritis. Sequencing used immunoSEQ multiplex PCR; TCRdb keeps in-frame clones, though not all of them. In the table there are a few thousand clones, approximately 60% of which are singletons. CD4+ cells and CD8+ cells were each obtained through positive magnetic bead selection, and their purity was assessed by flow cytometry. Germline CDR1 reads SEHNR; CDR2 reads FQNEAQ (reference sequence). With V trimmed by 1 base and J by 5 bases, 1 base remained unmatched. The CDR3 sequence is 13 residues long.

The sequence was obtained from a woman younger than 30 with rheumatoid arthritis. The genes are TRBV7-9 and TRBJ1-2, with 7 bases identical to TRBD1. The sample consisted of CD8+ T cells sorted from synovial fluid. In nucleotides, the CDR3 is TGTGCCAGCAGCTTAGTGACAGGGTATGGCTACACCTTC. As protein: CASSLVTGYGYTF. The variable domain in full, with the rest retrieved from reference TRBV7-9 and TRBJ1-2, is DTGVSQNPRHKITKRGQNVTFRCDPISEHNRLYWYRQTLGQGPEFLTYFQNEAQLEKSRLLSDRFSAERPKGSFSTLEIQRTEQGDSAMYLCASSLVTGYGYTFGSGTRLTVV.